The next 2 T cell receptor beta chains were all read from a single sample in a study of Ad26.COV2.S vaccination and SARS-CoV-2 variants. Clones were sequenced by immunoSEQ multiplex PCR, and TCRdb holds only the in-frame ones, with some missing. The table includes 300,000 to 400,000 clones, roughly 84% detected once. Treatment noted: some 20 received Ad26.COV2.S at low or high dose, single or two shots; a few received placebo; per-sample allocation not given. The study sampled participants on day 63 after the first vaccine or placebo injection. The specimen was peripheral blood, collected in a trial of Ad26.COV2.S vaccine versus placebo. The receptors shown here come from a person between 18 and 60 years old who received the Ad26.COV2.S COVID-19 vaccine or a placebo.

This clone was seen only once. The chain carries TRBV7-9 and TRBJ1-2; D may be TRBD1 (6 bases). This CDR3 is built from 15 residues. Trimming removed 5 bases from V and 0 bases from J, with 13 bases in between. Germline loops: CDR1 SEHNR, CDR2 FQNEAQ (reference sequence). The CDR3 loop is CASSKGGDANYGYTF. The DNA for the CDR3 is TGTGCCAGCAGCAAAGGGGGGGATGCTAACTATGGCTACACCTTC.

The V and J genes are TRBV6-6 and TRBJ2-3, with D unclear. CDR1 MNHNY and CDR2 SVGAGI come from the germline V gene (reference sequence). V was pared by 8 bases and J by 2 bases, with 5 bases between. This CDR3 is built from 11 residues. CDR3 amino acids: CASGYTDTQYF. The CDR3 nucleotides read TGTGCCAGCGGCTACACAGATACGCAGTATTTT.